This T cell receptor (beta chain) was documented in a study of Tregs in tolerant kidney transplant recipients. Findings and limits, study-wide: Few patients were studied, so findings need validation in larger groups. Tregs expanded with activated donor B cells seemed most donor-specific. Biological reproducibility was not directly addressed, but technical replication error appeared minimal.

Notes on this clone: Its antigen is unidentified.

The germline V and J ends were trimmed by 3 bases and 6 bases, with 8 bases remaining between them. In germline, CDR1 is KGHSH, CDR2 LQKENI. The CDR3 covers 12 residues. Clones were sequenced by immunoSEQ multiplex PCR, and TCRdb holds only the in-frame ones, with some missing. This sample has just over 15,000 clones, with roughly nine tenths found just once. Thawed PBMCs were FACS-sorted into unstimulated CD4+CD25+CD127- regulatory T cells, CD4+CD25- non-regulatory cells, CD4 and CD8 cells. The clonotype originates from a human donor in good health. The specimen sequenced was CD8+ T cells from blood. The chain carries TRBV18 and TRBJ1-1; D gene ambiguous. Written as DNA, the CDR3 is TGTGCCAGCTCACCGGCAGGTTCTGAAGCTTTCTTT. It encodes CASSPAGSEAFF.